The 31 T cell receptor beta chains below come from one sample, sequenced in a study of blood T cell repertoires in COVID-19. Profiling relied on immunoSEQ multiplex PCR, and the TCRdb table lists in-frame clones only, not all of them. The sample holds a few hundred thousand clones, 75% to 90% seen once. Material: peripheral blood. The receptors here all came from a man aged 25-40 years with acute or convalescent COVID-19.

The V call is TRBV27, the J call TRBJ2-6, with D hard to call. The CDR3 sequence is 14 residues long. The germline V gene encodes CDR1 MNHEY and CDR2 SMNVEV (reference sequence). Trimming pared 2 bases from V and 4 bases from J, leaving 6 bases between. CDR3 bases: TGTGCCAGCAGTTTACTCTTCGGGGCCAACGTCCTGACTTTC. It encodes CASSLLFGANVLTF.

The CDR3 here is CASSPRGAGNEQFF. The CDR3 coding sequence is TGTGCCAGCAGCCCCCGGGGGGCCGGGAATGAGCAGTTCTTC. The chain is built from TRBV13 and TRBJ2-1; D may be TRBD2 (7 bases). In germline, CDR1 is PRHDT, CDR2 FYEKMQ (reference sequence). Trimming shortened V by 5 bases and J by 7 bases, and 15 bases separated the two germline ends. The CDR3 spans 14 residues.

This clone was recorded once. The rearrangement joins TRBV5-1 to TRBJ2-3; D may be TRBD1 (6 bases). Germline V lookup: CDR1 SGHRS, CDR2 YFSETQ. V dropped 4 bases and J dropped 4 bases, with 13 bases sitting between them. The CDR3 totals 14 residues. The CDR3 DNA sequence: TGCGCCAGCAGCCCCGGACAGATCGCAGATACGCAGTATTTT. Protein sequence: CASSPGQIADTQYF.

V is TRBV12-5 and J is TRBJ2-5; 9 bases map to TRBD2. CDR1 is LGHNT and CDR2 is FRNRAP in the germline V gene. After removal of 5 bases from V and 4 bases from J, the junction contained 5 bases not matched to a gene. The CDR3 loop spans 14 amino acids. As DNA, the CDR3 is TGTGCTAGTGGTGGTGGGACTAGCTCAGAGACCCAGTACTTC. Protein: CASGGGTSSETQYF. The full variable domain, its missing parts supplied by reference TRBV12-5 and TRBJ2-5, is DARVTQTPRHKVTEMGQEVTMRCQPILGHNTVFWYRQTMMQGLELLAYFRNRAPLDDSGMPKDRFSAEMPDATLATLKIQPSEPRDSAVYFCASGGGTSSETQYFGPGTRLLVL.

This chain connects TRBV12-5 to TRBJ2-2, with D possibly matching TRBD1 (7 bases). Trimming left V 1 base short and J 5 bases short, with 14 bases between. Germline assignment: CDR1 LGHNT and CDR2 FRNRAP. This CDR3 comprises 16 residues. The CDR3 here is CASGLGAGTATGELFF. The CDR3 coding sequence is TGTGCTAGTGGTTTGGGGGCGGGGACAGCTACCGGGGAGCTGTTTTTT.

The rearrangement uses TRBV5-1 and TRBJ2-2, with D tentatively TRBD2 (5 bases). The CDR3 has 15 residues. V was cut by 7 bases and J by 3 bases, with 16 bases left in between. Germline V gene sequence: CDR1 SGHRS, CDR2 YFSETQ. The CDR3 nucleotides are TGCGCCAGCCGGGGTGCCACTGGGGACACCGGGGAGCTGTTTTTT. It encodes CASRGATGDTGELFF. The variable domain in full, with the rest retrieved from reference TRBV5-1 and TRBJ2-2, is KAGVTQTPRYLIKTRGQQVTLSCSPISGHRSVSWYQQTPGQGLQFLFEYFSETQRNKGNFPGRFSGRQFSNSRSEMNVSTLELGDSALYLCASRGATGDTGELFFGEGSRLTVL.

The chain couples TRBV6-4 to TRBJ1-2, with D maybe TRBD1 (6 bases). Trimming took off 0 bases at V and 8 bases at J, with 10 bases between the two ends. CDR3 size: 13 residues. Germline V gives CDR1 MRHNA, CDR2 SNTAGT. The CDR3 nucleotides are TGTGCCAGCAGTGACTCCGAGGGGGGGGGCTACACCTTC. Translating it yields CASSDSEGGGYTF.

The J gene is TRBJ1-1, the V gene TRBV29-1; 8 bases are shared with TRBD1. This CDR3 region has 12 residues. The germline V gene has CDR1 SQVTM and CDR2 ANQGSEA. V was clipped by 7 bases and J by 7 bases; unmatched bases: 8. CDR3 in amino acids: CSAWTGTGEAFF. The CDR3 region has the DNA TGCAGCGCCTGGACAGGGACAGGTGAAGCTTTCTTT. Full variable domain (remainder filled in from reference TRBV29-1 and TRBJ1-1): SAVISQKPSRDICQRGTSLTIQCQVDSQVTMMFWYRQQPGQSLTLIATANQGSEATYESGFVIDKFPISRPNLTFSTLTVSNMSPEDSSIYLCSAWTGTGEAFFGQGTRLTVV.

A remark on this clone: The junction differs from germline at one of its ends, possibly a read error. This sequence joins TRBV5-5 and TRBJ1-2; unclear D gene. The CDR3 spans 13 residues. Germline CDR1 and CDR2: SGHKS and YYEKEE (reference sequence). CDR3 region: CASSLAPSILHLF. CDR3 bases: TGTGCCAGCAGCTTGGCCCCCTCCATCCTTCATCTATTC.

This sequence joins TRBV30 and TRBJ1-2; D is uncertain. Germline CDR1 reads GTSNPN; CDR2 reads SVGIG (reference sequence). V lost 2 bases and J lost 4, with 11 bases in between. This CDR3 spans 13 amino acids. The CDR3, as DNA: TGTGCCTGGAGTCTGGGCCTGAGCTATGGCTACACCTTC. Translating it yields CAWSLGLSYGYTF.

The chain combines TRBV6-1 with TRBJ2-5; tentative D call: TRBD1 (6 bases). The V end was cut by 1 base, the J end by 11 bases, with 8 bases between. This CDR3 is built from 11 residues. Germline V gene lookup returns CDR1 MNHNS and CDR2 SASEGT. The CDR3: CASSEGGQQYF. The CDR3 nucleotides are TGTGCCAGCAGTGAAGGAGGACAGCAGTACTTC.

The V call is TRBV5-1, the J call TRBJ2-1, with TRBD1 identical over 7 bases. Losses at the gene ends were 4 bases for V and 10 bases for J; bases not matched to a gene: 11. CDR3 size: 14 residues. Germline loops: CDR1 SGHRS, CDR2 YFSETQ. This CDR3 is CASSTLGTVGEQFF. For the CDR3, the DNA is TGCGCCAGCAGCACCCTCGGGACAGTTGGCGAGCAGTTCTTC.

The chain joins TRBV5-4 to TRBJ2-5; D possibly corresponds to TRBD2 (5 bases). The CDR3 length is 14 residues. V lost 3 bases, J lost 1 base, and 10 bases lay in between. Germline-derived CDR1 and CDR2 are SGHNT and YYREEE (reference sequence). CDR3 DNA: TGTGCCAGCAGCTCCCGAGGGAGCCAAGAGACCCAGTACTTC. Amino acids: CASSSRGSQETQYF. Combining the CDR3 with reference TRBV5-4 and TRBJ2-5 gives the whole variable domain ETGVTQSPTHLIKTRGQQVTLRCSSQSGHNTVSWYQQALGQGPQFIFQYYREEENGRGNFPPRFSGLQFPNYSSELNVNALELDDSALYLCASSSRGSQETQYFGPGTRLLVL.

V usage is TRBV18 and J usage is TRBJ2-1, with TRBD1 as a possible D gene (6 bases). Deletions cut 2 bases from V and 10 bases from J, with 6 bases between. The CDR3 is 11 residues long. CDR1 is KGHSH and CDR2 is LQKENI in the germline V gene. CDR3 region: CASSPGTEQFF. In nucleotides, the CDR3 is TGTGCCAGCTCACCAGGGACAGAGCAGTTCTTC.

The V call is TRBV30, the J call TRBJ1-2; D is possibly TRBD1 (5 bases). V was cut by 7 bases and J by 4 bases, with 19 bases left in between. There are 14 residues in the CDR3. Germline V gene data show CDR1 as GTSNPN and CDR2 as SVGIG (reference sequence). CDR3 nucleotide sequence: TGTGCCTCGTCACCCGACGGGGGGAGCTATGGCTACACCTTC. Translated: CASSPDGGSYGYTF.

The chain carries TRBV19 and TRBJ1-5; TRBD1 matches at 9 bases. Losses at the gene ends were 8 bases for V and 7 bases for J; bases not matched to a gene: 12. The length of the CDR3 is 15 residues. The germline V gene has CDR1 LNHDA and CDR2 SQIVND (reference sequence). The chain's CDR3 is CASVTRTGTGQPQHF. The CDR3 DNA reads TGTGCCAGTGTTACACGGACAGGGACAGGGCAGCCCCAGCATTTT.

The V and J genes are TRBV7-3 and TRBJ1-2; 9 bases agree with TRBD1. V dropped 0 bases and J dropped 4; count of bases not matched to a gene: 3. The V gene's germline CDR1 is SGHTA and CDR2 FQGTGA. The length of the CDR3 is 15 residues. The CDR3 protein is CASSLTPGQGYGYTF. CDR3 nucleotides: TGTGCCAGCAGCTTAACGCCGGGACAGGGCTATGGCTACACCTTC.

This chain connects TRBV5-8 to TRBJ2-5, with 8 bases matching TRBD2. Germline CDR1 is SGHTS and CDR2 is YDEGEE. The ends lost 2 bases at V and 2 bases at J; junction bases unmatched: 8. The CDR3 runs 16 residues. CDR3 amino acids: CASSLPGGPKQETQYF. In DNA, the CDR3 is TGTGCCAGCAGCTTACCGGGGGGGCCGAAGCAAGAGACCCAGTACTTC.

V gene TRBV7-9 combines with J gene TRBJ1-6; D might be TRBD1 (5 bases). Trimming took 0 bases from V and 7 from J, leaving 7 bases between them. CDR1 SEHNR and CDR2 FQNEAQ come from the germline V gene (reference sequence). This CDR3 spans 14 amino acids. This chain's CDR3 is CASSLAGGNSPLHF. CDR3 bases: TGTGCCAGCAGCTTAGCGGGGGGAAATTCACCCCTCCACTTT.

V and J are TRBV7-2 and TRBJ1-5; D perhaps matches TRBD1 (6 bases). The V end lost 5 bases, the J end lost 10 bases, and 18 bases lay between the germline ends. The CDR3 is made up of 14 amino acids. From germline, CDR1 is SGHTA and CDR2 FQGNSA. In DNA, the CDR3 is TGTGCCAGCAGCCCCGGAGGGGGGGATAAACCCCAGCATTTT. Its protein product is CASSPGGGDKPQHF.

This rearrangement joins TRBV19 to TRBJ2-5; 8 bases map to TRBD1. CDR3 length equals 14 residues. V gave up 6 bases and J gave up 1 base; unmatched junction bases: 4. Germline V gives CDR1 LNHDA, CDR2 SQIVND (reference sequence). CDR3 sequence: CASRDRGPQETQYF. CDR3 nucleotide sequence: TGTGCCAGTAGAGACAGGGGCCCCCAAGAGACCCAGTACTTC.

V usage is TRBV6-6 and J usage is TRBJ1-2; 9 bases line up with TRBD1. V dropped 5 bases and J dropped 8; count of bases not matched to a gene: 6. The germline CDR1 and CDR2 sequences are MNHNY and SVGAGI (reference sequence). This CDR3 region has 13 residues. The CDR3 loop reads CASSDYRGQGYTF. The CDR3 DNA reads as TGTGCCAGCAGTGATTACAGGGGGCAGGGCTACACCTTC.

The table lists this clone with a count of one. V usage is TRBV5-5 and J usage is TRBJ1-3; TRBD1 might be the D (5 bases). This CDR3 comprises 14 residues. Trimming removed 6 bases from V and 0 bases from J, with 10 bases in between. CDR1 SGHKS and CDR2 YYEKEE come from the germline V gene (reference sequence). CDR3: CASTPGGSGNTIYF. The CDR3 DNA reads TGTGCCAGCACCCCCGGGGGCTCTGGAAACACCATATATTTT. The complete variable domain, with remaining parts taken from reference TRBV5-5 and TRBJ1-3, reads DAGVTQSPTHLIKTRGQQVTLRCSPISGHKSVSWYQQVLGQGPQFIFQYYEKEERGRGNFPDRFSARQFPNYSSELNVNALLLGDSALYLCASTPGGSGNTIYFGEGSWLTVV.

This clone came up once. This chain connects TRBV11-2 to TRBJ1-3; 7 positions agree with TRBD1. The CDR3 runs 13 residues. J was trimmed by 7 bases and V by 8 bases; bases with no gene match: 8. Germline V lookup: CDR1 SGHAT, CDR2 FQNNGV. The CDR3 DNA reads as TGTGCCAGCCGGCAGGGGGTCGGGAACACCATATATTTT. Amino acids: CASRQGVGNTIYF.

The chain uses TRBV6-1 and TRBJ1-6, with TRBD1 matching over 9 bases. The ends lost 2 bases at V and 10 bases at J; junction bases unmatched: 12. The CDR3 consists of 17 residues. In germline, CDR1 is MNHNS, CDR2 SASEGT. CDR3 sequence: CASSERGGTGSGSPLHF. CDR3 nucleotide sequence: TGTGCCAGCAGTGAAAGAGGGGGGACAGGGTCGGGATCACCCCTCCACTTT.

The V and J genes are TRBV5-1 and TRBJ2-1; D may be TRBD2 (5 bases). There are 14 residues in the CDR3. The ends were cut back, 6 bases at V and 5 bases at J, with 15 bases in the middle. Germline V gene sequence: CDR1 SGHRS, CDR2 YFSETQ. CDR3 loop: CASIRDTANNEQFF. DNA for the CDR3: TGCGCCAGCATCCGGGATACCGCCAACAATGAGCAGTTCTTC. Full variable domain (missing parts from reference TRBV5-1 and TRBJ2-1): KAGVTQTPRYLIKTRGQQVTLSCSPISGHRSVSWYQQTPGQGLQFLFEYFSETQRNKGNFPGRFSGRQFSNSRSEMNVSTLELGDSALYLCASIRDTANNEQFFGPGTRLTVL.

About this clone itself: No conserved phenylalanine or tryptophan ends this CDR3, so it is likely a read error. The chain uses TRBV5-1 and TRBJ1-6; D ambiguous. Germline V CDR1 and CDR2: SGHRS, YFSETQ. V gave up 2 bases and J gave up 0 bases, with 9 bases separating them. The CDR3 consists of 16 residues. This CDR3 reads CASSFRGSSYNSPLHL. The CDR3 DNA is TGCGCCAGCAGCTTCCGAGGGAGCTCCTATAATTCACCCCTCCACCTT.

This rearrangement joins TRBV3-1 (or the pseudogene TRBV3-2) to TRBJ2-5; 10 bases map to TRBD2. In germline, CDR1 is LGHDT, CDR2 YNNKEL (reference sequence). J was trimmed by 3 bases and V by 2 bases; bases with no gene match: 3. This CDR3 comprises 15 residues. The DNA of the CDR3 is TGTGCCAGCAGCCAAAGAGGACTAGCGGAAGAGACCCAGTACTTC. It yields the protein CASSQRGLAEETQYF.

This clone was counted a single time. The V call is TRBV6-6, the J call TRBJ2-4; 7 nucleotides match TRBD1. The junction had 7 bases not matched to a gene; V was cut back by 4 bases and J by 4 bases. From germline, CDR1 is MNHNY and CDR2 SVGAGI (reference sequence). The CDR3 runs 15 residues. CDR3 nucleotide sequence: TGTGCCAGCAGTTCGTCCGGGACAGCGAAAAACATTCAGTACTTC. This translates into CASSSSGTAKNIQYF.

The J gene is TRBJ2-3, the V gene TRBV6-6, with 9 bases matching TRBD1. With 2 bases clipped from V and 4 bases from J, the junction kept 1 base outside the gene matches. Germline V lookup: CDR1 MNHNY, CDR2 SVGAGI (reference sequence). This CDR3 has 14 residues. CDR3 amino acids: CASSYDRGADTQYF. The CDR3 nucleotides read TGTGCCAGCAGTTACGACAGGGGGGCAGATACGCAGTATTTT.

The gene calls are TRBV3-1 (or the pseudogene TRBV3-2) and TRBJ2-3; the D gene is possibly TRBD1 (5 bases). The CDR3 loop spans 16 amino acids. Per the germline V gene, CDR1 is LGHDT and CDR2 is YNNKEL (reference sequence). V was cut by 4 bases and J by 1 base, with 15 bases left in between. The CDR3 here is CASSPQALARTDTQYF. In DNA, the CDR3 is TGTGCCAGCAGCCCACAGGCATTAGCTCGCACAGATACGCAGTATTTT.